Shown below are 31 T cell receptor beta chains from a single sample sequenced in a study of blood T cell repertoires in COVID-19. Profiled with immunoSEQ multiplex PCR; TCRdb holds only in-frame clones, not every one. The sample lists 90,000 or so clones; approximately 91% were seen once. The material sequenced was peripheral blood. The receptor set was obtained from a man in his 60s with COVID-19, enrolled during active disease.

The rearrangement uses TRBV11-2 and TRBJ2-5; 9 bases fit TRBD2. After removal of 6 bases from V and 5 bases from J, the junction contained 16 bases not matched to a gene. CDR1 is SGHAT and CDR2 is FQNNGV in the germline V gene. There are 17 residues in the CDR3. The CDR3 region has the DNA TGTGCCAGCAGAAGCCCGGGGCGGGAGGGCCGGCCGGAGACCCAGTACTTC. Protein sequence: CASRSPGREGRPETQYF.

V is TRBV4-2 and J is TRBJ2-1, with a tentative D call TRBD2 (5 bases). The CDR3 contains 17 residues. Germline CDR1 reads LGHNA; CDR2 reads YNFKEQ. The germline V and J ends were trimmed by 4 bases and 7 bases, with 23 bases remaining between them. CDR3 DNA sequence: TGTGCCAGCAGCCTAAACACGGCGGCTAGCTACCAAAATGAGCAGTTCTTC. Protein sequence: CASSLNTAASYQNEQFF.

The chain has TRBV13 and TRBJ2-1; weak D call: TRBD2 (5 bases). The CDR3 is made up of 15 amino acids. CDR1 PRHDT and CDR2 FYEKMQ come from the germline V gene (reference sequence). V was pared by 4 bases and J by 3 bases, with 13 bases between. The CDR3 reads CASSSTGFRYNEQFF. CDR3 bases: TGTGCCAGCAGCTCCACGGGGTTCCGCTACAATGAGCAGTTCTTC.

This rearrangement joins TRBV29-1 to TRBJ2-5; possible D gene TRBD1, 6 bases. Germline values: CDR1 SQVTM, CDR2 ANQGSEA. V shed 0 bases and J shed 5 bases, with 10 bases lying between them. The length of the CDR3 is 13 residues. Here the CDR3 reads CSVEDQGLETQYF. The CDR3 nucleotides are TGCAGCGTTGAAGATCAGGGGCTCGAGACCCAGTACTTC.

The V and J genes are TRBV7-3 and TRBJ2-5; a possible D gene is TRBD2 (7 bases). Germline lookup yields CDR1 SGHTA and CDR2 FQGTGA. The CDR3 extends over 14 amino acids. V dropped 5 bases and J dropped 5 bases, with 15 bases sitting between them. The CDR3 sequence is CASSLNGGQETQYF. The CDR3 region has the DNA TGTGCCAGCAGCCTAAACGGGGGGCAGGAGACCCAGTACTTC.

The chain's CDR3 is CAWTGGAGIYGYTF. As DNA, the CDR3 is TGTGCCTGGACAGGGGGCGCGGGTATCTATGGCTACACCTTC. The chain recombines TRBV30 with TRBJ1-2; 8 nucleotides line up with TRBD1. Trimming took 4 bases from V and 4 from J; bases not matched to a gene: 8. Germline loops: CDR1 GTSNPN, CDR2 SVGIG (reference sequence). The CDR3 sequence is 14 residues long.

The V call is TRBV7-8, the J call TRBJ1-2; TRBD1 matches 7 bases. Germline V lookup: CDR1 SGHVS, CDR2 FQNEAQ. The V segment lost 5 bases and the J segment 0 bases; nucleotides outside the gene matches: 6. This CDR3 contains 15 residues. DNA of the CDR3: TGTGCCAGCAGCGCCAGGGACAGAGCTAACTATGGCTACACCTTC. Protein: CASSARDRANYGYTF.

The V call is TRBV3-1 (or the pseudogene TRBV3-2), the J call TRBJ2-5, with D tentatively TRBD2 (6 bases). Trimming took off 1 base at V and 9 bases at J, with 12 bases between the two ends. This CDR3 spans 13 amino acids. Per the germline V gene, CDR1 is LGHDT and CDR2 is YNNKEL (reference sequence). The CDR3 bases are TGTGCCAGCAGCCAAGTAGGGTCGGGAGCCCAGTACTTC. Protein sequence: CASSQVGSGAQYF.

This clone was picked up one time. The gene calls are TRBV9 and TRBJ2-2; D is possibly TRBD2 (6 bases). V lost 6 bases to trimming and J lost 3 bases, with 15 bases between them. Germline V gene sequence: CDR1 SGDLS, CDR2 YYNGEE. The CDR3 is 15 amino acids. In DNA form, the CDR3 reads TGTGCCAGCAAGAGCGGGCCACAGGACACCGGGGAGCTGTTTTTT. Encoded protein: CASKSGPQDTGELFF.

J is TRBJ2-1 and V is TRBV18, with 7 bases aligning to TRBD1. The CDR3 contains 16 residues. J lost 1 base, V lost 3 bases, and 6 bases had no gene match. Germline assignment: CDR1 KGHSH and CDR2 LQKENI. The chain's CDR3 is CASSPLEGASYNEQFF. The DNA for the CDR3 is TGTGCCAGCTCACCCCTAGAGGGGGCTTCCTACAATGAGCAGTTCTTC.

This chain links TRBV6-5 with TRBJ2-5; 8 positions agree with TRBD2. The germline gives CDR1 MNHEY, CDR2 SVGAGI. Trimming at V came to 11 bases and at J to 2 bases, leaving 10 bases not matched to a gene. This CDR3 contains 14 residues. The CDR3 reads CAGSAGAYQETQYF. CDR3 nucleotide sequence: TGTGCCGGTTCAGCGGGAGCTTATCAAGAGACCCAGTACTTC.

This rearrangement joins TRBV11-3 to TRBJ2-5; the D gene is possibly TRBD1 (6 bases). V lost 5 bases and J lost 7, with 17 bases in between. Germline V gene lookup returns CDR1 SGHNT and CDR2 YENEEA. The CDR3 sequence is 14 residues long. This CDR3 is CASSGGGTHMTQYF. The CDR3 nucleotides are TGTGCCAGCAGCGGGGGCGGAACCCATATGACCCAGTACTTC. Supplemented by reference TRBV11-3 and TRBJ2-5, the full variable domain reads EAGVVQSPRYKIIEKKQPVAFWCNPISGHNTLYWYLQNLGQGPELLIRYENEEAVDDSQLPKDRFSAERLKGVDSTLKIQPAELGDSAVYLCASSGGGTHMTQYFGPGTRLLVL.

The CDR3 sequence is CASSLRGGTYSNQPQHF. The CDR3 DNA reads TGTGCCAGCAGCTTGAGGGGGGGCACATATAGCAATCAGCCCCAGCATTTT. The chain recombines TRBV5-8 with TRBJ1-5, with D perhaps matching TRBD1 (6 bases). CDR1 and CDR2 (germline): SGHTS, YDEGEE. V lost 1 base and J 0 bases, leaving 14 bases between the germline ends. CDR3 length equals 17 residues.

This CDR3 is CASSHPVGDQETQYF. The CDR3 DNA sequence: TGTGCCAGTAGTCACCCGGTCGGGGACCAAGAGACCCAGTACTTC. The J gene is TRBJ2-5, the V gene TRBV19; TRBD2 might be the D (5 bases). Trimming took off 5 bases at V and 0 bases at J, with 13 bases between the two ends. CDR1 and CDR2 from the germline V gene are LNHDA and SQIVND (reference sequence). The CDR3 sequence is 15 residues long.

The CDR3 region is CASRQQRLAGIQETQYF. In DNA form, the CDR3 reads TGTGCCAGCAGACAACAACGACTAGCGGGAATTCAAGAGACCCAGTACTTC. The chain joins TRBV28 to TRBJ2-5; 11 bases align to TRBD2. With V trimmed by 6 bases and J by 2 bases, 11 bases remained unmatched. Germline CDR1 reads MDHEN; CDR2 reads SYDVKM. The CDR3 covers 17 residues.

The rearrangement uses TRBV5-5 and TRBJ2-3, with 12 bases identical to TRBD2. V lost 3 bases and J lost 3; bases outside the gene matches: 5. The CDR3 is 16 residues long. Germline loops: CDR1 SGHKS, CDR2 YYEKEE (reference sequence). CDR3 loop: CASSSLAGGMTDTQYF. The CDR3 coding sequence is TGTGCCAGCAGCTCCCTAGCGGGAGGGATGACAGATACGCAGTATTTT.

J is TRBJ2-1 and V is TRBV7-3; 9 bases fit TRBD1. This CDR3 comprises 18 residues. Germline lookup yields CDR1 SGHTA and CDR2 FQGTGA. The junction had 15 bases not matched to a gene; V was cut back by 3 bases and J by 6 bases. CDR3 loop: CASSLGQGPRWRPNEQFF. DNA of the CDR3: TGTGCCAGCAGCTTGGGACAGGGCCCACGGTGGAGGCCCAATGAGCAGTTCTTC.

The rearrangement joins TRBV18 to TRBJ1-1; 9 bases are shared with TRBD1. Germline V CDR1 and CDR2: KGHSH, LQKENI. With 6 bases clipped from V and 0 bases from J, the junction kept 8 bases outside the gene matches. This CDR3 spans 16 amino acids. CDR3 region: CASSPRTGDMNTEAFF. CDR3 sequence (DNA): TGTGCCAGCTCCCCCAGGACAGGGGACATGAACACTGAAGCTTTCTTT.

This chain joins TRBV30 and TRBJ2-1; D might be TRBD1 (5 bases). The CDR3 is 14 residues long. Germline V gene sequence: CDR1 GTSNPN, CDR2 SVGIG (reference sequence). Trimming pared 0 bases from V and 6 bases from J, leaving 12 bases between. The CDR3 coding sequence is TGTGCCTGGAGTGTAACGGCAGGGTCCAATGAGCAGTTCTTC. Protein product: CAWSVTAGSNEQFF.

The CDR3 DNA reads as TGCGCCAGCAGCCACTTGGTTGACAGGGTGGATGACACTGAAGCTTTCTTT. This encodes CASSHLVDRVDDTEAFF. V and J are TRBV4-1 and TRBJ1-1; 7 positions match TRBD1. Germline V gene lookup returns CDR1 MGHRA and CDR2 YSYEKL. This CDR3 is built from 17 residues. Trimming at V came to 3 bases and at J to 3 bases, leaving 13 bases not matched to a gene.

The chain recombines TRBV5-1 with TRBJ2-1, with 11 bases fitting TRBD2. Per germline, CDR1 SGHRS and CDR2 YFSETQ. The CDR3 extends over 15 amino acids. Trimming took 3 bases from V and 8 from J; bases not matched to a gene: 7. CDR3 bases: TGCGCCAGCAGCTCACTAGCGGGAGTGAGGGATGAGCAGTTCTTC. The encoded protein is CASSSLAGVRDEQFF.

The chain links TRBV5-4 to TRBJ2-1, with TRBD1 as a possible D gene (6 bases). Looked up from germline, CDR1 is SGHNT and CDR2 is YYREEE (reference sequence). V lost 5 bases and J lost 3, with 15 bases in between. The CDR3 sequence is 15 residues long. CDR3 bases: TGTGCCAGCAGATCCACAGGGTCACGCTACAATGAGCAGTTCTTC. It is translated as CASRSTGSRYNEQFF.

The rearrangement uses TRBV6-5 and TRBJ1-1; D gene ambiguous. CDR3 length equals 15 residues. V shed 0 bases and J shed 4 bases, with 12 bases lying between them. Germline-derived CDR1 and CDR2 are MNHEY and SVGAGI. The CDR3 DNA is TGTGCCAGCAGTTACTCGAGGAGCCGTTCCACTGAAGCTTTCTTT. Protein: CASSYSRSRSTEAFF.

The chain recombines TRBV5-1 with TRBJ2-5; TRBD1 aligns across 7 bases. The germline gives CDR1 SGHRS, CDR2 YFSETQ. V lost 4 bases to trimming and J lost 2 bases; unmatched junction nucleotides: 5. The CDR3 consists of 14 residues. The CDR3 loop reads CASSPGTAQETQYF. Written as DNA, the CDR3 is TGCGCCAGCAGCCCGGGGACAGCTCAAGAGACCCAGTACTTC.

This clone has more than one count but fewer than ten. The V call is TRBV3-1 (or the pseudogene TRBV3-2), the J call TRBJ2-5, with D hard to call. The CDR3 extends over 13 amino acids. The V gene lost 1 base and the J gene lost 4 bases, with 7 bases spanning the gap. The germline gives CDR1 LGHDT, CDR2 YNNKEL (reference sequence). The chain's CDR3 is CASSQAAGETQYF. The CDR3 nucleotides read TGTGCCAGCAGCCAAGCCGCCGGAGAGACCCAGTACTTC.

This clone was recorded once. The chain carries TRBV14 and TRBJ2-3, with TRBD2 matching 10 bases. The germline gives CDR1 SGHDN, CDR2 FVKESK. The CDR3 is made up of 15 amino acids. V gave up 5 bases and J gave up 1 base; unmatched junction bases: 3. The CDR3 sequence is CASSTGTSGTDTQYF. The CDR3 region has the DNA TGTGCCAGCAGCACCGGGACTAGCGGCACAGATACGCAGTATTTT.

The gene calls are TRBV10-3 and TRBJ2-4; 8 nucleotides line up with TRBD1. Germline CDR1 and CDR2: ENHRY and SYGVKD. The CDR3 consists of 15 residues. Unmatched junction bases numbered 9, after V lost 7 bases and J lost 4 bases. The CDR3 coding sequence is TGTGCCATCAATCCGGACAGGGAAAAGAAAAACATTCAGTACTTC. Protein: CAINPDREKKNIQYF.

J is TRBJ2-7 and V is TRBV6-5, with 12 bases aligning to TRBD2. The V gene end was trimmed by 8 bases and the J gene end by 2 bases; junction bases not matched to a gene: 7. This CDR3 is 15 amino acids long. From germline, CDR1 is MNHEY and CDR2 SVGAGI. CDR3 sequence (DNA): TGTGCCAGCTCTGCTCGGACTAGCGGGACCTACGAGCAGTACTTC. The encoded protein is CASSARTSGTYEQYF.

This chain uses TRBV18 with TRBJ1-1; 8 nucleotides match TRBD1. J was trimmed by 3 bases and V by 3 bases; bases with no gene match: 3. This CDR3 contains 14 residues. Germline CDR1 KGHSH, CDR2 LQKENI. CDR3 coding DNA: TGTGCCAGCTCACCGACACAGGGGGACACTGAAGCTTTCTTT. Its protein is CASSPTQGDTEAFF.

The chain joins TRBV11-2 to TRBJ2-3; the D gene is possibly TRBD1 (6 bases). V was trimmed by 5 bases and J by 0 bases, leaving 15 bases between them. The germline gives CDR1 SGHAT, CDR2 FQNNGV. The CDR3 totals 16 residues. CDR3 DNA sequence: TGTGCCAGCAGCCTCCTACAGGGACGAAGCACAGATACGCAGTATTTT. Its translation: CASSLLQGRSTDTQYF.

The V and J genes are TRBV3-1 (or the pseudogene TRBV3-2) and TRBJ1-1; D call uncertain. CDR1 and CDR2 (germline): LGHDT, YNNKEL (reference sequence). V was cut by 0 bases and J by 0 bases, with 5 bases left in between. This CDR3 has 14 residues. In DNA, the CDR3 is TGTGCCAGCAGCCAAGATCAGGTGAACACTGAAGCTTTCTTT. The encoded protein is CASSQDQVNTEAFF.